The 25 T cell receptor beta chains listed next were all sequenced from one sample in a study of blood T cell repertoires in COVID-19. Produced via immunoSEQ multiplex PCR; TCRdb's table is partial and in-frame only. The sample has some 190,000 clones; roughly 84% are singletons. Source material: PBMCs or T cells enriched from blood (not recorded which). Receptor source: a woman aged 25 to 45 who had been exposed to COVID-19.

This chain links TRBV7-2 with TRBJ1-1, with TRBD1 identical over 10 bases. CDR1 and CDR2 (germline): SGHTA, FQGNSA. V lost 4 bases, J lost 6 bases, and 8 bases stayed unmatched. The CDR3 spans 15 residues. CDR3 amino acids: CASSSFDRGPSEAFF. DNA for the CDR3: TGTGCCAGCAGCTCCTTCGACAGGGGGCCTTCTGAAGCTTTCTTT.

This rearrangement joins TRBV4-1 to TRBJ2-1; 8 bases match TRBD1. The CDR3 runs 14 residues. Germline V gene data show CDR1 as MGHRA and CDR2 as YSYEKL. V lost 3 bases, J lost 4 bases, and 2 bases stayed unmatched. This CDR3 is CASSHDRGYNEQFF. The CDR3 coding sequence is TGCGCCAGCAGCCACGACAGGGGATACAATGAGCAGTTCTTC.

The chain couples TRBV3-1 (or the pseudogene TRBV3-2) to TRBJ1-2; D perhaps matches TRBD1 (6 bases). V was cut by 2 bases and J by 8 bases, with 12 bases left in between. Germline values: CDR1 LGHDT, CDR2 YNNKEL (reference sequence). The CDR3 contains 13 residues. CDR3 bases: TGTGCCAGCAGCCAACCCTACAGGGTGGGCTACACCTTC. Its translation: CASSQPYRVGYTF.

V is TRBV5-5 and J is TRBJ2-1, with 7 nucleotides matching TRBD2. Unmatched junction bases numbered 6, after V lost 1 base and J lost 2 bases. The CDR3 consists of 16 residues. Germline V gives CDR1 SGHKS, CDR2 YYEKEE (reference sequence). As DNA, the CDR3 is TGTGCCAGCAGCTTGAGCCGGGAGGTACCCTACAATGAGCAGTTCTTC. It encodes CASSLSREVPYNEQFF.

V usage is TRBV11-3 and J usage is TRBJ2-3; tentatively, D is TRBD2 (5 bases). Germline assignment: CDR1 SGHNT and CDR2 YENEEA. Between the trimmed V and J ends, which lost 5 bases and 3 bases, there was a span of 18 bases. The CDR3 has 16 amino acids. The CDR3 DNA follows: TGTGCCAGCAGCGCCCGTAGCGAGGGAGCTACAGATACGCAGTATTTT. Translating it yields CASSARSEGATDTQYF. Combining the CDR3 with reference TRBV11-3 and TRBJ2-3 gives the whole variable domain EAGVVQSPRYKIIEKKQPVAFWCNPISGHNTLYWYLQNLGQGPELLIRYENEEAVDDSQLPKDRFSAERLKGVDSTLKIQPAELGDSAVYLCASSARSEGATDTQYFGPGTRLTVL.

This clone was observed a single time. The chain has TRBV4-3 and TRBJ1-1; 8 positions match TRBD1. The CDR3 length is 17 residues. In germline, CDR1 is LGHNA, CDR2 YSLEER. Losses at the gene ends were 2 bases for V and 1 base for J; bases not matched to a gene: 9. CDR3 sequence reads: CASSQPGQGGGNTEAFF. As DNA, the CDR3 is TGCGCCAGCAGCCAACCAGGACAGGGTGGAGGGAACACTGAAGCTTTCTTT.

V and J are TRBV14 and TRBJ1-6; D unclear. Germline-derived CDR1 and CDR2 are SGHDN and FVKESK. V was pared by 1 base and J by 4 bases, with 14 bases between. The CDR3 is 17 residues long. CDR3 in DNA: TGTGCCAGCAGCCAAGCCAGGAAGGTCAGTTATAATTCACCCCTCCACTTT. The encoded protein is CASSQARKVSYNSPLHF.

The chain carries TRBV4-1 and TRBJ2-5, with 10 bases aligning to TRBD2. Germline lookup yields CDR1 MGHRA and CDR2 YSYEKL. The V and J ends lost 2 bases and 3 bases, in that order; junction bases with no gene match: 3. The CDR3 has 15 residues. CDR3 sequence: CASSQPLAGEETQYF. Here the CDR3 DNA reads TGCGCCAGCAGCCAACCGCTAGCGGGGGAAGAGACCCAGTACTTC.

V is TRBV5-6 and J is TRBJ1-2; no firm D call. The CDR3 spans 13 residues. Germline loops: CDR1 SGHDT, CDR2 YYEEEE. The V gene lost 2 bases and the J gene lost 6 bases, with 11 bases spanning the gap. The chain's CDR3 is CASSFTVQDGYTF. In DNA, the CDR3 is TGTGCCAGCAGCTTCACAGTCCAGGATGGCTACACCTTC.

The chain carries TRBV5-6 and TRBJ1-2; 7 nucleotides agree with TRBD1. Germline CDR1 and CDR2: SGHDT and YYEEEE. This CDR3 region has 14 residues. Trimming removed 4 bases from V and 3 bases from J; junction bases left unmatched: 6. CDR3 sequence: CASSLGQRDYGYTF. As DNA, the CDR3 is TGTGCCAGCAGCCTGGGACAGAGAGACTATGGCTACACCTTC.

The CDR3 nucleotides are TGTGCCAGCGGGGACTACCAGGGGTATGAGCAGTTCTTC. The encoded protein is CASGDYQGYEQFF. V is TRBV27 and J is TRBJ2-1, with D possibly matching TRBD2 (7 bases). V lost 8 bases to trimming and J lost 8 bases, with 16 bases between them. The CDR3 has 13 residues. Germline CDR1 is MNHEY and CDR2 is SMNVEV (reference sequence).

V usage is TRBV9 and J usage is TRBJ2-7; D not resolved. Germline V gene sequence: CDR1 SGDLS, CDR2 YYNGEE. This CDR3 region has 14 residues. V shed 1 base and J shed 1 base, with 9 bases lying between them. The CDR3 DNA reads TGTGCCAGCAGCGTATTTCGAGAGTCCTACGAGCAGTACTTC. This sequence encodes CASSVFRESYEQYF.

This clone occurred once. V usage is TRBV12-5 and J usage is TRBJ2-3; TRBD1 aligns across 8 bases. The trim removed 1 base at V and 1 base at J, leaving 19 bases unmatched. The germline CDR1 and CDR2 sequences are LGHNT and FRNRAP. The CDR3 has 21 amino acids. The CDR3 protein is CASGLATLALFRGRRTDTQYF. The CDR3 DNA follows: TGTGCTAGTGGTTTGGCCACTTTGGCCCTCTTCAGGGGGCGCCGCACAGATACGCAGTATTTT.

The chain is built from TRBV28 and TRBJ2-7; D is perhaps TRBD2 (6 bases). Germline-derived CDR1 and CDR2 are MDHEN and SYDVKM. The CDR3 runs to 17 residues. The V end lost 3 bases, the J end lost 2 bases, and 20 bases lay between the germline ends. CDR3: CASSFSPRTILTYEQYF. The CDR3 DNA is TGTGCCAGCAGTTTCTCCCCGCGGACTATCCTCACCTACGAGCAGTACTTC.

This clone appeared once. The V and J genes are TRBV19 and TRBJ2-5; TRBD2 matches 11 bases. Per the germline V gene, CDR1 is LNHDA and CDR2 is SQIVND (reference sequence). This CDR3 has 14 residues. V lost 3 bases, J lost 10 bases, and 7 bases stayed unmatched. CDR3: CASSMVAGGPDQYF. In DNA form, the CDR3 reads TGTGCCAGTAGTATGGTAGCGGGGGGGCCCGACCAGTACTTC.

The sample holds a few counts of this clone. The J gene is TRBJ1-1, the V gene TRBV7-6, with a possible D match to TRBD1 (5 bases). CDR3 length equals 15 residues. The ends were cut back, 0 bases at V and 0 bases at J, with 8 bases in the middle. CDR1 and CDR2 from the germline V gene are SGHVS and FNYEAQ. Here the CDR3 reads CASSLAREVNTEAFF. CDR3 in DNA: TGTGCCAGCAGCTTAGCCAGGGAAGTGAACACTGAAGCTTTCTTT.

Only a few counts were recorded for this clone. V usage is TRBV7-6 and J usage is TRBJ2-7; D not resolved. Trimming took 3 bases from V and 3 from J, leaving 9 bases between them. CDR1 and CDR2 (germline): SGHVS, FNYEAQ. This CDR3 is 13 amino acids long. In DNA form, the CDR3 reads TGTGCCAGCAGCTTGGGCGTGGACTACGAGCAGTACTTC. It codes for CASSLGVDYEQYF.

In this sample, this clone turned up once. The gene calls are TRBV27 and TRBJ1-1; 9 bases fit TRBD1. Germline-derived CDR1 and CDR2 are MNHEY and SMNVEV (reference sequence). J lost 1 base, V lost 5 bases, and 5 bases had no gene match. There are 15 residues in the CDR3. The CDR3 region is CASSQNRGQNTEAFF. CDR3 DNA: TGTGCCAGCAGTCAGAACAGGGGGCAGAACACTGAAGCTTTCTTT.

The rearrangement uses TRBV6-2 or TRBV6-3 and TRBJ1-2; weak D call: TRBD1 (6 bases). The CDR3 is made up of 14 amino acids. Germline V gene lookup returns CDR1 MNHEY and CDR2 SVGEGT. The V gene lost 3 bases and the J gene lost 6 bases, with 14 bases spanning the gap. The CDR3 is CASSYTGYSDGYTF. The CDR3 nucleotides read TGTGCCAGCAGTTATACAGGGTATAGTGATGGCTACACCTTC.

This chain joins TRBV5-8 and TRBJ2-7; possibly TRBD2 for D (5 bases). The CDR3 is 14 residues long. V dropped 0 bases and J dropped 2 bases, with 9 bases sitting between them. CDR1 is SGHTS, CDR2 YDEGEE, per germline. CDR3 region: CASSLEPGTYEQYF. In DNA, the CDR3 is TGTGCCAGCAGCTTGGAACCGGGGACCTACGAGCAGTACTTC.

Comment on this clone: A clone one base away is much larger, so this may be a read error. The chain has TRBV7-8 and TRBJ2-7, with 11 nucleotides matching TRBD2. Per the germline V gene, CDR1 is SGHVS and CDR2 is FQNEAQ. The CDR3 extends over 14 amino acids. The V and J ends lost 5 bases and 2 bases, in that order; junction bases with no gene match: 2. The CDR3, as DNA: TGTGCCAGCAGCCCGGGACTAGCGGCCTACGAGCAGTACTTC. It specifies CASSPGLAAYEQYF. Full variable domain (outside the CDR3, taken from reference TRBV7-8 and TRBJ2-7): GAGVSQSPRYKVAKRGQDVALRCDPISGHVSLFWYQQALGQGPEFLTYFQNEAQLDKSGLPSDRFFAERPEGSVSTLKIQRTQQEDSAVYLCASSPGLAAYEQYFGPGTRLTVT.

This chain uses TRBV19 with TRBJ1-2; 7 bases are shared with TRBD1. This CDR3 region has 16 residues. With V trimmed by 8 bases and J by 7 bases, 19 bases remained unmatched. The germline gives CDR1 LNHDA, CDR2 SQIVND (reference sequence). CDR3 nucleotides: TGTGCCAGTCTCTCTATAGGCGACAGGGTGAACGGTGGCTACACCTTC. Its translation is CASLSIGDRVNGGYTF.

J is TRBJ1-4 and V is TRBV6-5, with TRBD1 matching 7 bases. Germline lookup yields CDR1 MNHEY and CDR2 SVGAGI. This CDR3 region has 15 residues. V shed 4 bases and J 5 bases; nucleotides not matched to a gene: 7. The CDR3, as DNA: TGTGCCAGCAGTTGGACCAGGGGGTTAAATGAAAAACTGTTTTTT. It translates to CASSWTRGLNEKLFF.

The chain is built from TRBV19 and TRBJ1-6, with TRBD1 identical over 7 bases. Trimming at V came to 9 bases and at J to 3 bases, leaving 8 bases not matched to a gene. Germline V gene lookup returns CDR1 LNHDA and CDR2 SQIVND (reference sequence). The CDR3 spans 15 residues. CDR3 region: CASHTTGDYNSPLHF. The CDR3, as DNA: TGTGCCAGCCATACAACAGGGGACTATAATTCACCCCTCCACTTT.

The rearrangement links TRBV7-2 to TRBJ2-3; no reliable D call. Germline assignment: CDR1 SGHTA and CDR2 FQGNSA. The V gene lost 5 bases and the J gene lost 4 bases, with 16 bases spanning the gap. The CDR3 length is 15 residues. The DNA of the CDR3 is TGTGCCAGCAGCCCCCGTCCCCCGCCGGCAGATACGCAGTATTTT. Encoded protein: CASSPRPPPADTQYF.